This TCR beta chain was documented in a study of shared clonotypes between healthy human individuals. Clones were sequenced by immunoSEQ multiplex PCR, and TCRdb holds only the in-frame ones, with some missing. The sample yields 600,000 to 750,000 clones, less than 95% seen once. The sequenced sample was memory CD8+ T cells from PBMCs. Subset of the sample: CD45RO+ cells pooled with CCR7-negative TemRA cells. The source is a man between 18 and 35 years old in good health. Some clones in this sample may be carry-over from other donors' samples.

The CDR3 here is CASSGTGQIMAGYTF. DNA for the CDR3: TGTGCCAGCAGCGGTACGGGACAGATTATGGCAGGCTACACCTTC. The V and J genes are TRBV7-8 and TRBJ1-2; 7 bases are a match to TRBD1. The CDR3 consists of 15 residues. The germline CDR1 and CDR2 sequences are SGHVS and FQNEAQ. V gave up 5 bases and J gave up 8 bases; unmatched junction bases: 14.